A single TCR beta chain is shown here with its context. Its antigen is not yet known. No base-level quality is on record; no much larger clone is a single base apart. These data come from a study of spatial heterogeneity in lung cancer (dated by TCRdb to the late 2010s). Context from the whole study: More beta-chain than alpha-chain transcripts were consistently detected, likely reflecting higher beta-chain transcript abundance. Nonsynonymous mutation counts, determined by whole-exome sequencing of tumor tissue, were related to TCR repertoire features. The study quantitatively compared TCR alpha and beta repertoires across multiple tumor regions, matched nontumor lung and blood in non-small cell lung cancer. In the raw uncorrected reads, each unique combination of TCR and UMI appeared on average more than ten times. At surgery, both alpha and beta chains were TCR-sequenced in around 240 tumor regions, fewer than 65 matched nontumor lung samples and some 58 PBMC samples.

Explained via the paper, the time point label denotes: sample taken at primary tumor resection. The donors were around 69 patients from the lung TRACERx cohort who had early-stage, untreated non-small cell lung cancer. Without any cell sorting, TCR sequencing was performed on whole RNA extracted either from tumor and nontumor lung tissue or from cryopreserved PBMC samples. A patient was chosen for TCR sequencing only when enough RNA was available from at least two tumor regions. The paper as a whole reports these results and caveats: Ubiquitous expanded tumor TCRs showed up in blood more often at tumor resection than at routine follow-up. Confirming at a functional level the hypothesis that regional TCRs recognize regional mutations was considered to require additional single-cell paired TCR alpha and beta sequencing.

Trimming removed 7 bases from V and 5 bases from J; the gene matches leave 11 bases unexplained. From the cysteine through the phenylalanine, the CDR3 covers 14 amino acids. Solely the CDR3 DNA is kept, with 42 bases framed from the first base. Sequences DFQATT (CDR1) and SNEGSKA (CDR2) are obtained from the germline V gene (reference sequence). The protocol used for the library was 5' RACE. The sample was run on a NextSeq 500. To allow correction of PCR and sequencing errors, the TCR library protocol tagged every TCR cDNA molecule with a unique molecular identifier. Per the original workflow: Decombinator tools were used for TCR identification, UMI-based error correction and CDR3 extraction. Expanded TCRs were defined as those above a frequency of 2 per 1,000, corresponding to the top 1% of the tumor frequency distribution. Each repertoire was subsampled 100 times to 5,000 TCRs, after which Renyi diversity was computed with the R vegan package. To build CDR3 similarity networks, amino acid triplet string-kernel similarity was used, and CDR3s were connected when their pairwise similarity was above 0.82. TCRdb handled the public reads itself, with Q25 trimming in fastp and clone calling in MiXCR, and kept productive beta chains. Identical CDR3 protein sequences are pooled into one entry, listed with their most common genes and DNA. The V and J calls and clone size are TCRdb's, not the authors'. The sample table lists about 22,000 distinct CDR3 sequences, approximately 4.2% of them with a count of one. The top ten constitute 6.5% to 9% of the sample.

This receptor was obtained from a male donor with early-stage non-small cell lung cancer. In this chain, TRBV20-1 is recombined with TRBJ2-5; 9 bases in the junction line up with TRBD2. The sample here was PBMCs, taken at surgery. The DNA sequence is TGCAGTGAGAGACTAGCGGCGATGGGGGAGACCCAGTACTTC. The translation is CSERLAAMGETQYF.